Listed below are T cell receptor beta chains from one sample, sequenced in a study of T cells in Graves' hyperthyroidism and ophthalmopathy. TCRdb re-analysed the multiplex PCR reads in MiXCR, keeping a single row per CDR3 protein. The top ten clones hold approximately 15% of a sample with about 510,000 distinct CDR3 sequences, 12% to 15% of them seen once. The specimen sequenced was blood. These receptors were obtained from a woman aged 40 to 50 with Graves' hyperthyroidism. The CDR3 runs from the conserved cysteine through the conserved F or W.

V	J	length	CDR3
TRBV7-3	TRBJ2-3	15	CASSPSRAGTDTQYF
TRBV18	TRBJ2-1	15	CASRDRTGAYNEQFF
TRBV20-1	TRBJ2-7	13	CSQTGTGGDEQYF
TRBV5-1	TRBJ2-7	15	CASSSEPGTPYEQYF
TRBV7-9	TRBJ2-7	15	CASSLAGPRAYEQYF
TRBV5-8	TRBJ2-7	14	CASSLKDEDYEQYF
TRBV20-1	TRBJ1-2	15	CSARVTGWANYGYTF
TRBV5-1	TRBJ2-3	14	CASSLARRGDTQYF
TRBV6-1	TRBJ2-1	19	CASSPTHRGLAGPYNEQFF
TRBV29-1	TRBJ2-7	11	CSVPGTAEQYF
TRBV24-1	TRBJ2-3	15	CATSDPTSGNHTQYF
TRBV28	TRBJ2-5	15	CASSLLSSAGETQYF
TRBV5-1	TRBJ2-7	15	CASSADRGPEGEQYF
TRBV5-6	TRBJ2-1	13	CASSVAGGYEQFF
TRBV20-1	TRBJ2-7	14	CSALRALGAYEQYF
TRBV5-8	TRBJ1-5	16	CASSLIWDRDGQPQHF
TRBV3-1	TRBJ2-1	13	CASSQDRRGEQFF
TRBV4-1	TRBJ2-7	17	CASSQEQGRTTTTAQYF
TRBV18	TRBJ1-2	14	CASSPPGGSGGYTF
TRBV18	TRBJ2-1	14	CASSPTSGRGEQFF
TRBV6-1	TRBJ1-1	15	CASSPWDRGNTEAFF
TRBV6-1	TRBJ2-7	14	CASDPASGYYEQYF
TRBV6-9	TRBJ2-1	16	CASSSQLAGVFNEQFF
TRBV20-1	TRBJ2-3	12	CSRGGTADTQYF
TRBV6-1	TRBJ2-7	16	CASSPGIDRRSYEQYF
TRBV5-1	TRBJ2-3	17	CASSLSSASGGGDTQYF
TRBV28	TRBJ2-5	16	CASSLGEAGTWETQYF
TRBV27	TRBJ1-2	15	CASSLSSGAGGGYTF
TRBV27	TRBJ1-4	17	CASSLSTPGLANEKLFF
TRBV7-9	TRBJ1-3	14	CASSFEGSGNTIYF
TRBV7-2	TRBJ1-6	12	CASGNRDSPLHF
TRBV2	TRBJ2-1	13	CASNGDYHNEQFF
TRBV28	TRBJ2-4	17	CASSLPGFWESKNIQYF
TRBV30	TRBJ1-5	15	CAWSRGGTGNQPQHF
TRBV20-1	TRBJ2-1	17	CSASDPFGRSSYNEQFF
TRBV2	TRBJ2-3	16	CASSDSGLFSTDTQYF
TRBV5-1	TRBJ2-1	15	CASSMSGRADTEQFF
TRBV5-1	TRBJ2-4	16	CASSLGTSGTLGIQYF
TRBV9	TRBJ1-1	13	CASSDPINTEAFF
TRBV30	TRBJ2-7	14	CAWSVQLAAYEQYF
TRBV25-1	TRBJ2-5	17	CASSDGVWRAGEETQYF
TRBV5-1	TRBJ2-3	17	CASSLVGGATFTDTQYF
TRBV5-1	TRBJ2-2	16	CASSFREGPGTGELFF
TRBV15	TRBJ2-1	15	CATRRTGSSYNEQFF
TRBV5-5	TRBJ2-7	14	CASSLGWEINEQYF